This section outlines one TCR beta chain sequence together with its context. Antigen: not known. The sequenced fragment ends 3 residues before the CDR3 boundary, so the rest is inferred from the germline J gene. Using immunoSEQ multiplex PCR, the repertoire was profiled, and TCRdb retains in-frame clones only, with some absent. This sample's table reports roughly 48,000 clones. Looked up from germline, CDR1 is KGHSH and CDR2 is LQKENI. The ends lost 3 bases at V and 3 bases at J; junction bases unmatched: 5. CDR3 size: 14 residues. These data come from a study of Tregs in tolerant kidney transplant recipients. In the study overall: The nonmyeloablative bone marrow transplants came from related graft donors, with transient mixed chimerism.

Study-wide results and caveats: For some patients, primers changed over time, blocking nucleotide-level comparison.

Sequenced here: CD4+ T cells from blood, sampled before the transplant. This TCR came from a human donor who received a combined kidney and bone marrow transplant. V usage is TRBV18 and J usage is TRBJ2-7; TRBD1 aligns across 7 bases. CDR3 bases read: TGTGCCAGCTCACCCGACAGGGACCGCTACGAG. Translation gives CASSPDRDRYE. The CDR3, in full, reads CASSPDRDRYEQYF.